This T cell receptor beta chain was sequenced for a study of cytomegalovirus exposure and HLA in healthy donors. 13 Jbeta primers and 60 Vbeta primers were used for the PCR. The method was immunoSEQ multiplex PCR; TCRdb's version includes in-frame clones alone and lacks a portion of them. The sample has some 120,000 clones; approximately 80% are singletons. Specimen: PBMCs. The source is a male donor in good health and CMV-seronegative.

The CDR3 DNA reads TGTGCCAGCAGGCGTGGCGGTGGGTCGTACGAGCAGTACTTC. It encodes CASRRGGGSYEQYF. The rearrangement joins TRBV6-5 to TRBJ2-7; no reliable D call. CDR3 length equals 14 residues. From germline, CDR1 is MNHEY and CDR2 SVGAGI. V lost 6 bases and J 4 bases, leaving 16 bases between the germline ends.